What follows describes a single T cell receptor (beta chain). The antigen is unknown. TCRdb's table, derived via immunoSEQ multiplex PCR, lists solely in-frame clones and lacks some. The table lists some 130,000 clones, just under 85% of them singletons. The data are from a study of cytomegalovirus exposure and HLA in healthy donors. Findings and caveats of the study: Reports credit the classifier with highly specific, highly sensitive diagnosis of cytomegalovirus status.

The specimen was PBMCs. This receptor was obtained from a man aged 25 to 40 in good health and CMV-seropositive.

Here the CDR3 DNA reads TGCGCCAGCAGCCAACAACCTTGGGACAGGGTATACGAGCAGTACTTC. Translated: CASSQQPWDRVYEQYF. The chain is built from TRBV4-1 and TRBJ2-7; TRBD1 aligns across 9 bases. Trimming cost V 2 bases and J 4 bases; bases outside gene matches: 9. The CDR3 loop spans 16 amino acids. Germline loops: CDR1 MGHRA, CDR2 YSYEKL.